Listed below are T cell receptor beta chains from one sample, sequenced in a study of Ad26.COV2.S vaccination and SARS-CoV-2 variants. Here immunoSEQ multiplex PCR was the method, and the copy in TCRdb shows in-frame clones only, minus some. The data contain about 440,000 clones, 90% of them seen just once; the ten biggest clones take up roughly 4.3%. Sequenced here: peripheral blood, sampled in a trial of Ad26.COV2.S vaccine versus placebo. The receptors here all came from a person between 18 and 65 years old who received the Ad26.COV2.S COVID-19 vaccine or a placebo. Both conserved end residues are part of each CDR3. The D gene is left open where the match is weak. Size tells how often a clone was seen (once, few, many) or the class of an expanded clone, and some rows leave it out.

>-|-|TRBV3-1/TRBV3-2|TRBJ1-4
TGTGCCAGCAGCCCGAACCGGGGAAACAATGAAAAACTGTTTTTT
CASSPNRGNNEKLFF
>-|TRBD1|TRBV9|TRBJ1-4
TGTGCCAGCAGCCCAAGGGACAGGGGGTTTGAAAAACTGTTTTTT
CASSPRDRGFEKLFF
>once|TRBD1|TRBV6-5|TRBJ2-2
TGTGCCGGCACAGGGGTACCCGGGGAGCTGTTTTTT
CAGTGVPGELFF
>-|TRBD1|TRBV2|TRBJ1-4
TGTGCCACCAGACAGGGGACTAATGAAAAACTGTTTTTT
CATRQGTNEKLFF
>-|TRBD1|TRBV14|TRBJ1-1
TGTGCCAGCAGCCCATCCGGGACAGCGAACACTGAAGCTTTCTTT
CASSPSGTANTEAFF
>once|TRBD2|TRBV5-1|TRBJ2-1
TGCGCCAGCAGCTTCATTAGCGGGAGCTCCTACAATGAGCAGTTCTTC
CASSFISGSSYNEQFF
>-|-|TRBV5-1|TRBJ2-2
TGCGCCAGCAGCTTGTGGGGGCCCACCGGGGAGCTGTTTTTT
CASSLWGPTGELFF
>-|-|TRBV6-5|TRBJ1-2
TGTGCCAGCACCAGGTTTCCAGACGGCAACTATGGCTACACCTTC
CASTRFPDGNYGYTF
>-|-|TRBV20-1|TRBJ2-2
TGCAGTGCTAGAGTCTCCGGGGAGCTGTTTTTT
CSARVSGELFF
>-|-|TRBV19|TRBJ2-1
TGTGCCAGTAGTATCTCCGGGGGCAGCTACAATGAGCAGTTCTTC
CASSISGGSYNEQFF
>-|TRBD1|TRBV3-1/TRBV3-2|TRBJ2-5
TGTGCCAGCAGCCCTAGGACAGGGCATGGGGAGACCCAGTACTTC
CASSPRTGHGETQYF
>-|-|TRBV27|TRBJ1-4
TGTGCCAGCAGTTTATCCCCCCCCCGACCGGCAACTAATGAAAAACTGTTTTTT
CASSLSPPRPATNEKLFF
>-|-|TRBV9|TRBJ2-1
TGTGCCAGCAGCACCGGACTTTACAATGAGCAGTTCTTC
CASSTGLYNEQFF
>few|-|TRBV27|TRBJ1-1
TGTGCCAGCAGTTTAGATGGGGTTAACACTGAAGCTTTCTTT
CASSLDGVNTEAFF
>-|-|TRBV7-2|TRBJ1-6
TGTGCCAGCAGCGAAAACTATAATTCACCCCTCCACTTT
CASSENYNSPLHF
>once|TRBD2|TRBV7-9|TRBJ2-2
TGTGCCGGAAAGGGACTAGCGAGGAACACCGGGGAGCTGTTTTTT
CAGKGLARNTGELFF
>-|TRBD1|TRBV24-1|TRBJ2-5
TGTGCCACCAGTGATTTGGGGACAGGTCAAGAGACCCAGTACTTC
CATSDLGTGQETQYF
>-|-|TRBV9|TRBJ1-1
TGTGCCAGCAGCGTACCTTTCTTT
CASSVPFF
>-|-|TRBV5-1|TRBJ2-3
TGCGCCAGCAGTTCGGGACGGGGCACAGATACGCAGTATTTT
CASSSGRGTDTQYF
>-|TRBD2|TRBV2|TRBJ2-7
TGTGCCAGCAGGTTTAGCGGGGGTGTTTCCTACGAGCAGTACTTC
CASRFSGGVSYEQYF
>-|-|TRBV2|TRBJ1-4
TGTGCCAGCAGTTCCTATAAACTGTTTTTT
CASSSYKLFF
>few|-|TRBV5-1|TRBJ1-6
TGCGCCAGCGGACAAGGGGGGCTCGCTTCACCCCTCCACTTT
CASGQGGLASPLHF
>few|-|TRBV2|TRBJ2-7
TGTGCCAGCAGCTCGGGACCAGAGAGCGAGCAGTACTTC
CASSSGPESEQYF
>-|-|TRBV25-1|TRBJ1-1
TGTGCCAGCAGTGTAAGTCTAACTGAAGCTTTCTTT
CASSVSLTEAFF
>-|-|TRBV20-1|TRBJ1-5
TGCAGTGCTAGTCGAGGGAGCTCTGGTCAGCCCCAGCATTTT
CSASRGSSGQPQHF
>once|-|TRBV9|TRBJ1-2
TGTGCCAGCAACGGGAATGGCTACACCTTC
CASNGNGYTF
>-|TRBD2|TRBV6-4|TRBJ2-3
TGTGCCAGCAGTGACCGGGAGGGGACAGATACGCAGTATTTT
CASSDREGTDTQYF
>-|-|TRBV7-9|TRBJ2-3
TGTGCCAGCAGCTTAGGGGGGGTCAGCACAGATACGCAGTATTTT
CASSLGGVSTDTQYF
>-|-|TRBV7-9|TRBJ2-7
TGTGCCAGCAGTCGACAGGGAGGTGAGCAGTACTTC
CASSRQGGEQYF